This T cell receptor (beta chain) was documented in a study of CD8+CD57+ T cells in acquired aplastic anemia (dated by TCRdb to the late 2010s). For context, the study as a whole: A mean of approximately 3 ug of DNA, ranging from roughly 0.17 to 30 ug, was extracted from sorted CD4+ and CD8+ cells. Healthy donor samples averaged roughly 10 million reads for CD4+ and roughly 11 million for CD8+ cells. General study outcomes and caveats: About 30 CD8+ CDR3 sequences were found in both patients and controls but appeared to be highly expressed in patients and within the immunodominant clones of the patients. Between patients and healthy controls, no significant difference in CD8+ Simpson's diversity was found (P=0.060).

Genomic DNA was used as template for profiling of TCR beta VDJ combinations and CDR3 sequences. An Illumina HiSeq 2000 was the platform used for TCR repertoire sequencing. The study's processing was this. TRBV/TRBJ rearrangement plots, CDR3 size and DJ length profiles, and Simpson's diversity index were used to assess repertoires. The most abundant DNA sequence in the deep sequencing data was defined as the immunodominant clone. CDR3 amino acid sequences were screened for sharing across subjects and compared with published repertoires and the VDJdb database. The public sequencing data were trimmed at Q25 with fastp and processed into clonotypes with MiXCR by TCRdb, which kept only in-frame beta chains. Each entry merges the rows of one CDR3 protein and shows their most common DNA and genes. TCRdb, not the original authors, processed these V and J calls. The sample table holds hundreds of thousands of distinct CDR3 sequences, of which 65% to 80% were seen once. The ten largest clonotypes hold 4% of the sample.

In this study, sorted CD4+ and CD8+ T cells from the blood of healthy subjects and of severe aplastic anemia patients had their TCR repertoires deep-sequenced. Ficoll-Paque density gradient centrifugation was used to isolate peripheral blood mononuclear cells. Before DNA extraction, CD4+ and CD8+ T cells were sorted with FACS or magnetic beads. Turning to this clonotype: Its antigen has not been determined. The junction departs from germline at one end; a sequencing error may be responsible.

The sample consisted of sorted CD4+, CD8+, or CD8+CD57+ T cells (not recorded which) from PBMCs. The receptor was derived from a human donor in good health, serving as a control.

The DNA reads TGTGCCAGCAGCCGGGACGTGAACACTGAAGCTTTT. It translates as CASSRDVNTEAF. The sequence is built from TRBV5-4 and TRBJ2-2; the D element could tentatively be TRBD1 or TRBD2, as 5 bases agree for each. CDR1 and CDR2 were assigned from the germline V gene (reference sequence) as SGHNT and YYREEE. Inclusive of the bounding cysteine and phenylalanine, the CDR3 is 12 residues long. CDR3 DNA is the only sequence kept; it has 36 bases, read in frame from the first base. Where the CDR3 stops, the reference TRBV5-4 and TRBJ2-2 genes take over; the full variable domain is ETGVTQSPTHLIKTRGQQVTLRCSSQSGHNTVSWYQQALGQGPQFIFQYYREEENGRGNFPPRFSGLQFPNYSSELNVNALELDDSALYLCASSRDVNTEAFGEGSRLTVL.